Sequencing of this TCR beta chain was carried out in a study of T-cell reconstitution after alpha-beta-depleted transplantation in children. It was with unique molecular identifiers that the TCRbeta library was prepared. TCRdb ran MiXCR on the PCR reads and lists one entry per CDR3 protein. The data hold roughly 500,000 distinct CDR3 sequences, with approximately 20% observed a single time. Germline CDR1 is MGHRA and CDR2 is YSYEKL. V was trimmed by 2 bases and J by 7 bases, leaving 14 bases between them. The CDR3 consists of 14 residues. The sequencing used PBMCs from the stem cell graft donor, collected from the stem cell graft. The source is a human donor who donated a stem cell graft to a child with acute lymphoblastic leukemia. V gene TRBV4-1 combines with J gene TRBJ1-2; no reliable D call. The CDR3 nucleotides are TGCGCCAGCAGCCAAAACAACCTCGAACGTGGCTACACCTTC. Translation gives CASSQNNLERGYTF.